The TCR beta chain described here comes from a study of beta chain features in type 1 diabetes. Overall study findings and caveats: Possibly, sequencing cDNA over-represented cells that had high TCR expression levels.

The length of the CDR3 is 15 residues. The V gene end was trimmed by 5 bases and the J gene end by 6 bases; junction bases not matched to a gene: 8. Germline V gene sequence: CDR1 KGHSH, CDR2 LQKENI. Concerning this clone: The antigen is not known.

Of the isolated RNA, all was reverse transcribed, and so the sequenced material was expressed TCRB transcripts. Roughly 3.5 million reads per sample on average were obtained from naive, central memory and regulatory T cell samples. The assay was immunoSEQ multiplex PCR, and TCRdb's table has in-frame clones only and misses some. Of about 350,000 clones listed, less than 20% were seen once; the top ten hold 0.044%. A single heparinised draw of roughly 110 mL on average was taken per donor. Each sorted fraction was over 95% pure. The V and J genes are TRBV18 and TRBJ2-1, with TRBD1 matching over 9 bases. The sample comprised naive CD4+ T cells from blood. The source of this sequence is a woman younger than 35 in good health. CDR3 amino acids: CASSFGTGSGNEQFF. The DNA of the CDR3 is TGTGCCAGCTCATTCGGGACAGGGTCTGGCAATGAGCAGTTCTTC.